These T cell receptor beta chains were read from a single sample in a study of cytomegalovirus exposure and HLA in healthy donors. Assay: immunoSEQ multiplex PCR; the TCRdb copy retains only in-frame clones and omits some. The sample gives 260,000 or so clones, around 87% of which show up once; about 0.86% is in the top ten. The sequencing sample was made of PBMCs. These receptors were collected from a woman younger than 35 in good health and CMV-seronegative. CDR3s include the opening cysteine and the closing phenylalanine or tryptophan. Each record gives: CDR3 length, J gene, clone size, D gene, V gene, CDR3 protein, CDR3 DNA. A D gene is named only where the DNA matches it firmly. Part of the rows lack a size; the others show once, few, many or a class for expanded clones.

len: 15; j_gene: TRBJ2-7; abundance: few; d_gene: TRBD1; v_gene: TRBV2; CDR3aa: CASRQQQGVSNEQYF; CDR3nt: TGTGCCAGCAGGCAACAACAGGGGGTCTCCAACGAGCAGTACTTC
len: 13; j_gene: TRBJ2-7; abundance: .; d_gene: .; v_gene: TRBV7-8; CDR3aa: CASSLELSYEQYF; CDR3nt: TGTGCCAGCAGCTTAGAGCTGTCCTACGAGCAGTACTTC
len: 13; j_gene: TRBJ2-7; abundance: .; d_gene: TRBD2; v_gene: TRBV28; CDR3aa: CATALGGAYEQYF; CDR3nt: TGTGCCACCGCCCTTGGGGGGGCCTACGAGCAGTACTTC
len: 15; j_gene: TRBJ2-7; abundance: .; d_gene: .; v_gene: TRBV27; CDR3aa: CASSLRASLNYEQYF; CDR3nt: TGTGCCAGCAGTTTACGGGCTAGCCTGAACTACGAGCAGTACTTC
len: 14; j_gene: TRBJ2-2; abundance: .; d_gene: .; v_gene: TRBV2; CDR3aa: CASRRPSYDGELFF; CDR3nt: TGTGCCAGCAGGAGACCTAGTTATGACGGGGAGCTGTTTTTT
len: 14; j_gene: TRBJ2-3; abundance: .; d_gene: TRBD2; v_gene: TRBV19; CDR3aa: CATSTSGYTDTQYF; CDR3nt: TGTGCCACTTCTACTAGCGGATACACAGATACGCAGTATTTT
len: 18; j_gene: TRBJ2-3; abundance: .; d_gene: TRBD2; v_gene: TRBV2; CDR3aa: CASSEVRIAGGPADTQYF; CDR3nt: TGTGCCAGCAGTGAAGTACGGATCGCGGGAGGGCCGGCAGATACGCAGTATTTT
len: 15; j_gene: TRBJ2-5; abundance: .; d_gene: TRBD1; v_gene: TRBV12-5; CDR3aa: CASGLVHRGISAQYF; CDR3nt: TGTGCTAGTGGTTTGGTACACAGGGGGATATCGGCCCAGTACTTC
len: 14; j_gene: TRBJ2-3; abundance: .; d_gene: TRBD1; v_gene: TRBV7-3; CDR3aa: CASSSTGATDTQYF; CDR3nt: TGTGCCAGCAGCTCGACAGGGGCCACAGATACGCAGTATTTT
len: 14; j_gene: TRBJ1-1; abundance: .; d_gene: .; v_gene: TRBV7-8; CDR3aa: CASSSALGNTEAFF; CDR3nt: TGTGCCAGCAGCTCCGCTCTCGGGAACACTGAAGCTTTCTTT
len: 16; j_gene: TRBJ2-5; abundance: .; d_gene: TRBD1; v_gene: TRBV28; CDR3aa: CASSFQGVRLGETQYF; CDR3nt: TGTGCCAGCAGTTTTCAGGGGGTCCGCTTAGGAGAGACCCAGTACTTC
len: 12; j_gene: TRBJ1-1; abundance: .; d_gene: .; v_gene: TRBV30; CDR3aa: CAWRLPQGEAFF; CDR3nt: TGTGCCTGGAGACTTCCCCAGGGTGAAGCTTTCTTT
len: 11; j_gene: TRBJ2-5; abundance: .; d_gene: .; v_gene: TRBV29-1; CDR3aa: CSASGSETQYF; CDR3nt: TGCAGCGCCTCAGGGTCGGAGACCCAGTACTTC
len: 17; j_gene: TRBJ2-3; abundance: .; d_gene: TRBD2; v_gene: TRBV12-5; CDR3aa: CARNPFNSGYCTDTQYF; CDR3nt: TGTGCTAGGAACCCCTTCAATAGCGGGTATTGCACAGATACGCAGTATTTT
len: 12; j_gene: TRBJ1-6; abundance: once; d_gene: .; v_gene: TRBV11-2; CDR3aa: CASSLLNSPLHF; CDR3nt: TGTGCCAGCAGCCTACTAAATTCACCCCTCCACTTT
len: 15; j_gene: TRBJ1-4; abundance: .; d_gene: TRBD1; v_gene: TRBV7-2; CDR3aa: CASSLDRGTNEKLFF; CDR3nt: TGTGCCAGCAGCTTAGACAGGGGAACTAATGAAAAACTGTTTTTT
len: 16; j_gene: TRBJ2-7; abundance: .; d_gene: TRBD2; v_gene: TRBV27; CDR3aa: CASSPREGRPPYEQYF; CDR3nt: TGTGCCAGCAGTCCCCGGGAGGGCAGACCACCCTACGAGCAGTACTTC
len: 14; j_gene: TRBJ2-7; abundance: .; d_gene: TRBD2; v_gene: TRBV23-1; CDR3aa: CARRLATNSYEQYF; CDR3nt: TGCGCCAGGCGACTAGCGACGAACTCCTACGAGCAGTACTTC
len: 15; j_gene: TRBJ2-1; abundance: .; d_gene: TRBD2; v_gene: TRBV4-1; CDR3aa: CASSKGGRGYNEQFF; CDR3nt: TGCGCCAGCAGCAAGGGCGGGAGGGGGTACAATGAGCAGTTCTTC
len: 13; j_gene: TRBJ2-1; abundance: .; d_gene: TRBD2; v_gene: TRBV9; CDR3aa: CASSVAGGNEQFF; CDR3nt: TGTGCCAGCAGCGTAGCGGGAGGCAATGAGCAGTTCTTC
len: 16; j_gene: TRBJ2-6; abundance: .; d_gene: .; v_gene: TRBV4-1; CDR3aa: CASSQEKGAGANVLTF; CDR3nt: TGCGCCAGCAGCCAAGAGAAAGGGGCTGGGGCCAACGTCCTGACTTTC
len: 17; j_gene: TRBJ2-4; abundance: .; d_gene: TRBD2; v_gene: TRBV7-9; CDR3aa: CASSLGGGLLAKNIQYF; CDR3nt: TGTGCCAGCAGCTTAGGCGGGGGTCTGCTAGCCAAAAACATTCAGTACTTC
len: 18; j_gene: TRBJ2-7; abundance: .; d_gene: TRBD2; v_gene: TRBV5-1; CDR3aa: CASSLASGSSGTTYEQYF; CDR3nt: TGCGCCAGCAGCTTGGCTTCTGGGTCTAGCGGTACCACCTACGAGCAGTACTTC
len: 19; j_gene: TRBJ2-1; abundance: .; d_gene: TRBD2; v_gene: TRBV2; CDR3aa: CASSEDGPSGRAVANEQFF; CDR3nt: TGTGCCAGCAGTGAAGACGGTCCTAGCGGGAGGGCCGTCGCCAATGAGCAGTTCTTC
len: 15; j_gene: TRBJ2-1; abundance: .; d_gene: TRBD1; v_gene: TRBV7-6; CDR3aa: CASSQGQDPYNEQFF; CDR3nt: TGTGCCAGCAGCCAAGGACAGGATCCCTACAATGAGCAGTTCTTC
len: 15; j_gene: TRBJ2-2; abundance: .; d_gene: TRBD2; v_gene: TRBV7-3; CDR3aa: CASSQTSGGTGELFF; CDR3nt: TGTGCCAGCAGCCAGACTAGCGGCGGCACCGGGGAGCTGTTTTTT
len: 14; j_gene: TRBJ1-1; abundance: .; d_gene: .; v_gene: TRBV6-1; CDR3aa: CASSEVIGGSEAFF; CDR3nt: TGTGCCAGCAGTGAAGTAATAGGGGGATCTGAAGCTTTCTTT
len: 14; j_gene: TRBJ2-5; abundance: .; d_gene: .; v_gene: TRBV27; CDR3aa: CASSLWQGQETQYF; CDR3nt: TGTGCCAGCAGTTTATGGCAGGGGCAAGAGACCCAGTACTTC
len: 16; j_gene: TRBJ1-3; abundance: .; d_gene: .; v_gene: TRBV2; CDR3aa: CASSPVGGRYGNTIYF; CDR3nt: TGTGCCAGCAGCCCCGTGGGGGGGCGTTATGGAAACACCATATATTTT
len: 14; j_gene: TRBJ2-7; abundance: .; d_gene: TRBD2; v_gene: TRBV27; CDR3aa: CASSFSGASYEQYF; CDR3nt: TGTGCCAGCAGTTTCAGCGGGGCCTCCTACGAGCAGTACTTC
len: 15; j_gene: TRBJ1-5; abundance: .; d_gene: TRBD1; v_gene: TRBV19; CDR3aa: CASSSRTGWNQPQHF; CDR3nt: TGTGCCAGTAGTAGCCGGACAGGGTGGAATCAGCCCCAGCATTTT
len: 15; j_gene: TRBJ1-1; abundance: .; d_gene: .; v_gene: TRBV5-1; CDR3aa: CASSSGGGLDTEAFF; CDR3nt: TGCGCCAGCAGCTCCGGCGGGGGTCTGGACACTGAAGCTTTCTTT
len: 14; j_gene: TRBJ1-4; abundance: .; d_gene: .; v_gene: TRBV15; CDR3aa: CATSRDTSAGKLFF; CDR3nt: TGTGCCACCAGCAGGGACACCTCGGCCGGAAAACTGTTTTTT
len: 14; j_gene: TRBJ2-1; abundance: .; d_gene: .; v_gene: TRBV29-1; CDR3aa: CSVDRSGSWNEQFF; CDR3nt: TGCAGCGTCGATAGGAGCGGTTCATGGAATGAGCAGTTCTTC
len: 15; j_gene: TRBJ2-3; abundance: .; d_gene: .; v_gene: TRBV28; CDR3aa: CASSYDGRVEDTQYF; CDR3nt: TGTGCCAGCAGTTATGACGGCCGGGTGGAGGATACGCAGTATTTT
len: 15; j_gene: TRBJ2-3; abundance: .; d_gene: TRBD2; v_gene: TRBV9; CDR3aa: CASSAPGTNTDTQYF; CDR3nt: TGTGCCAGCAGCGCCCCCGGGACTAACACAGATACGCAGTATTTT
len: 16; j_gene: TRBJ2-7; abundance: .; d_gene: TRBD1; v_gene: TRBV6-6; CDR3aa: CASSYGTDRGQYEQYF; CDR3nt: TGTGCCAGCAGTTATGGTACCGACAGGGGGCAGTACGAGCAGTACTTC
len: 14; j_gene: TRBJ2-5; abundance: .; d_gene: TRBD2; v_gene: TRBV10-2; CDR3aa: CASSEAGAGETQYF; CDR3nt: TGCGCCAGCAGTGAAGCGGGAGCGGGAGAGACCCAGTACTTC
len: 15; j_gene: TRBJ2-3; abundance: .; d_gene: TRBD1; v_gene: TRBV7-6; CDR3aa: CASSYGGQGAYTQYF; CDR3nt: TGTGCCAGCAGCTATGGGGGACAGGGGGCATATACGCAGTATTTT
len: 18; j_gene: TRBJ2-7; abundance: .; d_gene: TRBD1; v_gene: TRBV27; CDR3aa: CASSLYVGAGQGFDEQYF; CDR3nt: TGTGCCAGCAGTTTATATGTCGGGGCGGGACAGGGGTTCGACGAGCAGTACTTC
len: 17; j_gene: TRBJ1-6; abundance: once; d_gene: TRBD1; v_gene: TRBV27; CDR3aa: CASSTKKQGINNSPLHF; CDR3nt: TGTGCCAGCAGTACAAAAAAACAGGGGATTAATAATTCACCCCTCCACTTT
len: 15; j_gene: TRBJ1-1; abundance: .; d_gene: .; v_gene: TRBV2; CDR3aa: CASSVGPSRSTEAFF; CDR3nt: TGTGCCAGCAGTGTCGGCCCTTCTAGGAGCACTGAAGCTTTCTTT
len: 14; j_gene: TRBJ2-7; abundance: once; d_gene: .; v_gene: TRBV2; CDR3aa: CASSASSGLQPQYF; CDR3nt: TGTGCCAGCAGCGCCTCTTCGGGACTCCAGCCTCAGTACTTC
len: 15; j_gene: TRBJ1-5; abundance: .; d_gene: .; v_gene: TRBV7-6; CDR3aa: CASSLEAGIYQPQHF; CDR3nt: TGTGCCAGCAGCTTAGAGGCAGGAATTTATCAGCCCCAGCATTTT
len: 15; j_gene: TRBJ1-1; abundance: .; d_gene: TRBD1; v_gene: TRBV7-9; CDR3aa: CASSLAGTANTEAFF; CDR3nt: TGTGCCAGCAGCTTAGCCGGGACAGCCAACACTGAAGCTTTCTTT
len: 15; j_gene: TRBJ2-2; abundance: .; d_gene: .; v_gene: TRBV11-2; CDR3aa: CASSFNTNQVGELFF; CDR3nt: TGTGCCAGCAGCTTCAACACGAATCAGGTCGGGGAGCTGTTTTTT
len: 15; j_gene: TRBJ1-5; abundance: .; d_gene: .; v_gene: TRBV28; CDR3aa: CASSQGQYSNQPQHF; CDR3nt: TGTGCCAGCAGCCAAGGACAGTATAGCAATCAGCCCCAGCATTTT
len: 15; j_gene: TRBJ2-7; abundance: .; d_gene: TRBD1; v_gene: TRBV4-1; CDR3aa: CASSHKTGGRVRQYF; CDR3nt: TGCGCCAGCAGCCATAAGACAGGGGGTCGAGTAAGGCAGTACTTC